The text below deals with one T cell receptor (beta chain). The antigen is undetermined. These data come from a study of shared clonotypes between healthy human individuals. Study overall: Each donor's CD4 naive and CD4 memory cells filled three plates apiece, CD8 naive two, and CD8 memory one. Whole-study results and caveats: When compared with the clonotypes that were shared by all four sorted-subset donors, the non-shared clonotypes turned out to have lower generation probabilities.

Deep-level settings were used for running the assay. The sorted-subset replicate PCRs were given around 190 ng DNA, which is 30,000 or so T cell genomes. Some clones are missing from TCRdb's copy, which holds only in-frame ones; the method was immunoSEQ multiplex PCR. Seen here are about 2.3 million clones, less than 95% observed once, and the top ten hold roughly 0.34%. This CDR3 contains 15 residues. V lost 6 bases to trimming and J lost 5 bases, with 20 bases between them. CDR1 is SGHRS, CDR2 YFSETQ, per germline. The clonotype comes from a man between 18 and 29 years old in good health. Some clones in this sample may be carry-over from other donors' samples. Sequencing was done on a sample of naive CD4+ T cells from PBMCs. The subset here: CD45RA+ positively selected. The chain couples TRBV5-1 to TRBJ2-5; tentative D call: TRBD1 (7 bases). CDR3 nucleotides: TGCGCCAGCACCCAAGACGGGGGACAGTGGGAGACCCAGTACTTC. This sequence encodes CASTQDGGQWETQYF. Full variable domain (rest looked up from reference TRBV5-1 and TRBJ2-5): KAGVTQTPRYLIKTRGQQVTLSCSPISGHRSVSWYQQTPGQGLQFLFEYFSETQRNKGNFPGRFSGRQFSNSRSEMNVSTLELGDSALYLCASTQDGGQWETQYFGPGTRLLVL.